Listed below are T cell receptor beta chains from one sample, sequenced in a study of T cells in Graves' hyperthyroidism and ophthalmopathy. MiXCR was run by TCRdb on the multiplex PCR reads, yielding one entry per CDR3 protein. The sample shows about 130,000 distinct CDR3 sequences, less than 25% of them seen only once. The sample was blood. The receptors were sampled from a woman in her forties or fifties with Graves' hyperthyroidism that later progressed to Graves' ophthalmopathy. Each CDR3 is given with its conserved first and last residue. The order of the fields is CDR3 protein, CDR3 DNA, D gene, J gene, V gene, clone size. D genes are given only for firm matches. Some rows have no size entry. The others give once, few or many, or a class for an expanded clone.

CDR3aa: CASSSEMTGTEAFF
CDR3nt: TGTGCCAGCAGCTCCGAGATGACAGGGACTGAAGCTTTCTTT
d_gene: TRBD1
j_gene: TRBJ1-1
v_gene: TRBV7-3
abundance: once

CDR3aa: CASRGGSTQYF
CDR3nt: TGTGCCAGCAGGGGGGGTAGTACGCAGTATTTT
d_gene: -
j_gene: TRBJ2-3
v_gene: TRBV28
abundance: -

CDR3aa: CSASLGQVVWETQYF
CDR3nt: TGCAGTGCTTCTCTTGGACAGGTGGTGTGGGAGACCCAGTACTTC
d_gene: TRBD1
j_gene: TRBJ2-5
v_gene: TRBV20-1
abundance: -

CDR3aa: CASSPRGGSNQPQHF
CDR3nt: TGTGCCAGCAGCCCCAGGGGAGGGAGCAATCAGCCCCAGCATTTT
d_gene: -
j_gene: TRBJ1-5
v_gene: TRBV3-1
abundance: few

CDR3aa: CVSIEVGGAPYEQYF
CDR3nt: TGTGTCAGCATTGAGGTCGGGGGGGCCCCCTACGAGCAGTACTTC
d_gene: TRBD2
j_gene: TRBJ2-7
v_gene: TRBV2
abundance: once

CDR3aa: CASSLDLRGDTQYF
CDR3nt: TGTGCCAGCAGCTTAGATCTGCGGGGCGATACGCAGTATTTT
d_gene: -
j_gene: TRBJ2-3
v_gene: TRBV11-2
abundance: many

CDR3aa: CASSPRVLDEQYF
CDR3nt: TGTGCCAGCAGCCCACGGGTATTGGACGAGCAGTACTTC
d_gene: -
j_gene: TRBJ2-7
v_gene: TRBV7-9
abundance: -

CDR3aa: CASRRQRQSTEAFF
CDR3nt: TGTGCCAGCAGGAGACAGCGGCAAAGCACTGAAGCTTTCTTT
d_gene: -
j_gene: TRBJ1-1
v_gene: TRBV6-5
abundance: -

CDR3aa: CASSQLAGSSYNEQFF
CDR3nt: TGTGCCAGCAGTCAACTAGCGGGGAGCTCCTACAATGAGCAGTTCTTC
d_gene: TRBD2
j_gene: TRBJ2-1
v_gene: TRBV28
abundance: many

CDR3aa: CSATGTGGARDKAFF
CDR3nt: TGCAGTGCCACCGGGACAGGGGGCGCGAGGGATAAAGCTTTCTTT
d_gene: TRBD1
j_gene: TRBJ1-1
v_gene: TRBV20-1
abundance: -

CDR3aa: CASRPSTGSSYEQYF
CDR3nt: TGTGCCAGCAGACCCTCGACTGGGAGCTCCTACGAGCAGTACTTC
d_gene: -
j_gene: TRBJ2-7
v_gene: TRBV12-3/TRBV12-4
abundance: -

CDR3aa: CATSDQSSGPRGEQFF
CDR3nt: TGTGCCACCAGTGATCAATCTAGCGGTCCCCGAGGTGAGCAGTTCTTC
d_gene: TRBD2
j_gene: TRBJ2-1
v_gene: TRBV24-1
abundance: -

CDR3aa: CASSRTGTGDSYEQYF
CDR3nt: TGCGCCAGCAGCAGAACCGGGACAGGGGACTCCTACGAGCAGTACTTC
d_gene: TRBD1
j_gene: TRBJ2-7
v_gene: TRBV5-1
abundance: -

CDR3aa: CASRQGVVGVEKLFF
CDR3nt: TGTGCCAGCAGACAGGGGGTAGTCGGAGTTGAAAAACTGTTTTTT
d_gene: TRBD1
j_gene: TRBJ1-4
v_gene: TRBV28
abundance: many